The 4 T cell receptor beta chains reported below all come from one sample, sequenced in a study of T cell changes during pregnancy in multiple sclerosis. The assay was immunoSEQ multiplex PCR, and TCRdb's table has in-frame clones only and misses some. The data hold roughly 30,000 clones, with approximately 81% observed a single time. Source: CD8+ T cells from peripheral blood mononuclear cells, taken after pregnancy. The receptors were gathered from a female donor with multiple sclerosis, enrolled in a pregnancy study.

This chain joins TRBV29-1 and TRBJ1-2; D might be TRBD1 (6 bases). This CDR3 is 15 amino acids long. V lost 7 bases and J lost 2, with 20 bases in between. The germline gives CDR1 SQVTM, CDR2 ANQGSEA. In DNA, the CDR3 is TGCAGCGGCTGGGGACAATACCGTGAAAACTATGGCTACACCTTC. The encoded protein is CSGWGQYRENYGYTF.

The gene calls are TRBV11-2 and TRBJ2-7; tentative D call: TRBD1 (6 bases). V gave up 3 bases and J gave up 3 bases, with 9 bases separating them. The CDR3 runs 13 residues. Germline V gene lookup returns CDR1 SGHAT and CDR2 FQNNGV. This chain's CDR3 is CASSLGHFYEQYF. The DNA of the CDR3 is TGTGCCAGCAGCTTGGGACACTTCTACGAGCAGTACTTC.

A single count supports this clone. The rearrangement links TRBV30 to TRBJ1-4; tentatively, D is TRBD1 (5 bases). The V gene's germline CDR1 is GTSNPN and CDR2 SVGIG (reference sequence). The CDR3 runs to 12 residues. V was pared by 3 bases and J by 17 bases, with 19 bases between. The CDR3 loop is CAWSRIGTGLFF. CDR3 DNA sequence: TGTGCCTGGAGCAGAATCGGGACTGGACTATTTTTT.

CDR3 amino acids: CASRRDTDTQYF. The CDR3 DNA is TGTGCCAGCAGGCGGGACACAGATACGCAGTATTTT. The chain recombines TRBV11-2 with TRBJ2-3; D might be TRBD2 (6 bases). In germline, CDR1 is SGHAT, CDR2 FQNNGV. The V end was cut by 6 bases, the J end by 2 bases, with 6 bases between. There are 12 residues in the CDR3.